Shown below are 20 T cell receptor beta chains from a single sample sequenced in a study of T cell repertoires in cytomegalovirus infection. TCRdb independently ran MiXCR on the reads; one entry per CDR3 protein. The sample comprises around 240,000 distinct CDR3 sequences, 22% of which are singletons, and 15% to 20% rests with the top ten. The sequenced material came from CD8+ T cells from PBMCs. These receptors originate from a human donor in good health (CMV status not recorded). Some clones in this sample may be carry-over from other donors' samples.

There are many counts of this clonotype. This chain links TRBV5-6 with TRBJ1-1, with D possibly being TRBD1 (6 bases). The CDR3 consists of 13 residues. Germline values: CDR1 SGHDT, CDR2 YYEEEE. Trimming shortened V by 3 bases and J by 1 base, and 7 bases separated the two germline ends. The chain's CDR3 is CASSWTANTEAFF. DNA of the CDR3: TGTGCCAGCAGCTGGACAGCGAACACTGAAGCTTTCTTT.

This clonotype has ten or more counts. In DNA form, the CDR3 reads TGTGCCAGCAGACACGGGGGAGATGAGACCCAGTACTTC. It is translated as CASRHGGDETQYF. This chain connects TRBV12-3 or TRBV12-4 to TRBJ2-5; D possibly corresponds to TRBD2 (6 bases). Trimming cost V 6 bases and J 5 bases, with 13 bases left between them. The CDR3 totals 13 residues.

This clonotype has at least ten counts. This sequence joins TRBV7-2 and TRBJ2-1, with 7 positions matching TRBD2. CDR3 length: 15 amino acids. CDR1 and CDR2 from the germline V gene are SGHTA and FQGNSA. The junction had 7 bases not matched to a gene; V was cut back by 5 bases and J by 3 bases. The CDR3: CASSHGAGIYNEQFF. CDR3 sequence (DNA): TGTGCCAGCAGCCATGGAGCGGGAATCTACAATGAGCAGTTCTTC.

This clonotype was detected only a few times. The CDR3 sequence is CASSQEGGGGFYEQYF. CDR3 DNA: TGTGCCAGCAGCCAAGAAGGGGGCGGGGGCTTTTACGAGCAGTACTTC. The chain couples TRBV4-2 to TRBJ2-7; D may be TRBD1 or TRBD2 (7 bases each). Trimming took off 0 bases at V and 4 bases at J, with 16 bases between the two ends. The CDR3 spans 16 residues. Germline V gene lookup returns CDR1 LGHNA and CDR2 YNFKEQ.

The J gene is TRBJ2-1, the V gene TRBV7-6, with a weak D call TRBD2 (5 bases). V lost 6 bases and J 0 bases, leaving 12 bases between the germline ends. The germline V gene encodes CDR1 SGHVS and CDR2 FNYEAQ. CDR3 length equals 15 residues. The CDR3 nucleotides are TGTGCCAGCAGGCTACCGGGATACTCCTACAATGAGCAGTTCTTC. Amino acids: CASRLPGYSYNEQFF.

This clonotype was recorded a few times. The chain couples TRBV13 to TRBJ2-1; 8 nucleotides align to TRBD2. Germline CDR1 PRHDT, CDR2 FYEKMQ (reference sequence). Trimming removed 6 bases from V and 1 base from J; junction bases left unmatched: 20. The CDR3 covers 20 residues. CDR3 sequence (DNA): TGTGCCAGCAGTCCCAGGAGCGGGGGAACAATCCTAACGTCCTACAATGAGCAGTTCTTC. Protein sequence: CASSPRSGGTILTSYNEQFF. The full variable domain, its missing parts supplied by reference TRBV13 and TRBJ2-1, is AAGVIQSPRHLIKEKRETATLKCYPIPRHDTVYWYQQGPGQDPQFLISFYEKMQSDKGSIPDRFSAQQFSDYHSELNMSSLELGDSALYFCASSPRSGGTILTSYNEQFFGPGTRLTVL.

The rearrangement links TRBV28 to TRBJ1-2; a weak D match, TRBD1 (5 bases). The CDR3 extends over 12 amino acids. V was trimmed by 9 bases and J by 7 bases, leaving 15 bases between them. Germline V gene data show CDR1 as MDHEN and CDR2 as SYDVKM. CDR3 protein: CASRDGGSGYTF. The CDR3 bases are TGTGCCAGTCGGGACGGGGGATCTGGCTACACCTTC.

V and J are TRBV2 and TRBJ2-1; D uncertain. Trimming shortened V by 4 bases and J by 6 bases, and 10 bases separated the two germline ends. This CDR3 spans 13 amino acids. The germline V gene encodes CDR1 SNHLY and CDR2 FYNNEI. CDR3 protein: CASSGGWGNEQFF. In DNA, the CDR3 is TGTGCCAGCAGTGGTGGTTGGGGCAATGAGCAGTTCTTC.

This clonotype was seen only a few times. V usage is TRBV2 and J usage is TRBJ1-2; D is undetermined. V was cut by 4 bases and J by 6 bases, with 6 bases left in between. The CDR3 loop spans 11 amino acids. Germline values: CDR1 SNHLY, CDR2 FYNNEI. The CDR3 DNA follows: TGTGCCAGCAGTGGTTACGATGGCTACACCTTC. Amino acid sequence: CASSGYDGYTF. The full variable domain, in which reference TRBV2 and TRBJ1-2 provide the parts outside the CDR3, is EPEVTQTPSHQVTQMGQEVILRCVPISNHLYFYWYRQILGQKVEFLVSFYNNEISEKSEIFDDQFSVERPDGSNFTLKIRSTKLEDSAMYFCASSGYDGYTFGSGTRLTVV.

V and J are TRBV2 and TRBJ2-5, with D possibly being TRBD1 (6 bases). Germline-derived CDR1 and CDR2 are SNHLY and FYNNEI. V lost 1 base, J lost 5 bases, and 14 bases lay in between. This CDR3 is 15 amino acids long. The CDR3 here is CASSEEGQGSETQYF. The CDR3 DNA is TGTGCCAGCAGTGAAGAGGGGCAGGGGAGTGAGACCCAGTACTTC.

Ten or more counts support this clonotype. V and J are TRBV28 and TRBJ2-7, with TRBD2 identical over 11 bases. Germline loops: CDR1 MDHEN, CDR2 SYDVKM. V lost 2 bases and J lost 4; bases outside the gene matches: 7. The CDR3 totals 16 residues. Here the CDR3 reads CASSLPTGLAGYEQYF. The CDR3 region has the DNA TGTGCCAGCAGTTTACCGACCGGACTAGCGGGTTACGAGCAGTACTTC.

The rearrangement uses TRBV29-1 and TRBJ2-1; D call uncertain. Trimming removed 6 bases from V and 6 bases from J, with 9 bases in between. This CDR3 region has 11 residues. Germline V gene data show CDR1 as SQVTM and CDR2 as ANQGSEA. The CDR3 reads CSVGRSNEQFF. The CDR3 nucleotides read TGCAGCGTCGGTAGAAGCAATGAGCAGTTCTTC.

The rearrangement uses TRBV7-2 and TRBJ1-5; 7 nucleotides align to TRBD1. The CDR3 runs to 13 residues. V was pared by 5 bases and J by 7 bases, with 5 bases of the junction left unmatched. Looked up from germline, CDR1 is SGHTA and CDR2 is FQGNSA. The CDR3 DNA sequence: TGTGCCAGCAGCGCAGGGGGAAAGCAGCCCCAGCATTTT. As protein: CASSAGGKQPQHF.

V and J are TRBV7-2 and TRBJ2-1; possibly TRBD2 for D (7 bases). V was pared by 4 bases and J by 8 bases, with 21 bases between. The CDR3 consists of 16 residues. Looked up from germline, CDR1 is SGHTA and CDR2 is FQGNSA. The CDR3 protein is CASSYSRGGVTDEQFF. Written as DNA, the CDR3 is TGTGCCAGCAGCTATTCTAGAGGGGGGGTTACCGATGAGCAGTTCTTC.

To note about this clonotype: A much bigger clone sits one base away, suggesting this may be a read error. The chain links TRBV11-3 to TRBJ2-1; D gene ambiguous. Deletions cut 0 bases from V and 3 bases from J, with 9 bases between. There are 15 residues in the CDR3. The germline gives CDR1 SGHNT, CDR2 YENEEA. The CDR3 sequence: CASSLDRSLYNEQFF. The CDR3 bases are TGTGCCAGCAGCTTAGATCGGTCACTCTACAATGAGCAGTTCTTC.

Note on this clonotype: One junction end disagrees with the germline gene, perhaps due to a read error. The gene calls are TRBV12-3 or TRBV12-4 and TRBJ1-2, with 9 nucleotides matching TRBD1. CDR3 length: 14 residues. The CDR3 DNA sequence: TGTGGCAGCAGTCCATTGGGACAGGGTTATGGCTACACCTTC. Protein: CGSSPLGQGYGYTF.

This sequence joins TRBV5-1 and TRBJ2-2, with 10 bases lining up with TRBD1. CDR1 and CDR2 (germline): SGHRS, YFSETQ. The CDR3 length is 18 residues. Trimming took 4 bases from V and 0 from J; bases not matched to a gene: 9. The CDR3 nucleotides are TGCGCCAGCAGCAACCGACAGGGGGCTCGTTCGAACACCGGGGAGCTGTTTTTT. Residues: CASSNRQGARSNTGELFF.

The chain has TRBV4-1 and TRBJ1-2, with D unclear. The germline V and J ends were trimmed by 0 bases and 3 bases, with 11 bases remaining between them. Germline V lookup: CDR1 MGHRA, CDR2 YSYEKL. This CDR3 comprises 15 residues. This chain's CDR3 is CASSQDDGFDYGYTF. For the CDR3, the DNA is TGCGCCAGCAGCCAAGATGACGGCTTCGACTATGGCTACACCTTC.

The chain recombines TRBV13 with TRBJ2-2, with D perhaps being TRBD1 or TRBD2 (5 bases each). The V and J ends lost 5 bases and 6 bases respectively, with 13 bases between them. Germline V gives CDR1 PRHDT, CDR2 FYEKMQ (reference sequence). The CDR3 has 14 residues. This CDR3 reads CASSQAGDPGELFF. CDR3 nucleotides: TGTGCCAGCAGCCAGGCCGGGGACCCCGGGGAGCTGTTTTTT.

This chain connects TRBV20-1 to TRBJ2-2; 7 nucleotides line up with TRBD2. The CDR3 is made up of 12 amino acids. V was pared by 5 bases and J by 8 bases, with 5 bases of the junction left unmatched. CDR1 is DFQATT and CDR2 is SNEGSKA in the germline V gene (reference sequence). The CDR3 loop reads CSARHGGGELFF. In nucleotides, the CDR3 is TGCAGTGCTCGCCACGGGGGGGGGGAGCTGTTTTTT.